These T cell receptor beta chains were read from a single sample in a study of cytomegalovirus exposure and HLA in healthy donors. The method was immunoSEQ multiplex PCR; TCRdb's version includes in-frame clones alone and lacks a portion of them. The table shows about 150,000 clones, with around 84% occurring only once. Sequencing was done on a sample of PBMCs. These receptors all come from a human donor in good health. Each CDR3 is given with its conserved first and last residue. A D gene is named only where the DNA matches it firmly.

17	TRBV7-9	TRBJ1-1	TRBD1	CASSHPGTGIMNTEAFF
14	TRBV6-6	TRBJ1-1	TRBD1	CASTPPGTAAEAFF
15	TRBV5-4	TRBJ2-1	-	CASSLDSGSYNEQFF
14	TRBV6-5	TRBJ1-2	TRBD1	CASSFLPGGDGYTF
19	TRBV2	TRBJ1-1	TRBD1	CARTGGAGGLGTMNTEAFF
14	TRBV10-3	TRBJ2-7	TRBD2	CAITRAGPPYEQYF
15	TRBV9	TRBJ2-3	TRBD1	CASSEGQGGTDTQYF
15	TRBV28	TRBJ1-6	-	CASSPGQGRNSPLHF
18	TRBV5-1	TRBJ2-1	TRBD1	CASSSKALGQAYYSEQFF
12	TRBV5-1	TRBJ1-1	TRBD1	CASRRDSTEAFF
17	TRBV27	TRBJ2-1	-	CASSLSLWGPAYNEQFF
18	TRBV7-8	TRBJ2-4	TRBD2	CASSYNSGSPLAKNIQYF
15	TRBV5-1	TRBJ2-1	TRBD2	CASSLRLAGDGEQFF
16	TRBV4-1	TRBJ2-1	TRBD2	CASSPTLAGVYNEQFF
14	TRBV30	TRBJ1-2	TRBD1	CAWSTPGQGKGYTF
13	TRBV27	TRBJ2-7	TRBD1	CATRTGTSYEQYF
13	TRBV27	TRBJ1-1	-	CASRLGGSTEAFF
14	TRBV19	TRBJ2-7	TRBD1	CASSIGQGAYEQYF
20	TRBV19	TRBJ2-4	TRBD1	CASSSTPGQQNPLAKNIQYF
15	TRBV19	TRBJ2-1	TRBD2	CASSVTSGDYNEQFF
15	TRBV5-6	TRBJ2-7	-	CASSLLPGGLYEQYF
14	TRBV28	TRBJ1-1	TRBD1	CASSLRQGVTEAFF
13	TRBV27	TRBJ1-1	-	CASSFQATTEAFF
13	TRBV28	TRBJ1-1	TRBD1	CASSTGLNTEAFF
13	TRBV7-9	TRBJ2-2	-	CASSSGNTGELFF
15	TRBV9	TRBJ2-1	TRBD2	CASSPAGTSYNEQFF
14	TRBV13	TRBJ2-3	TRBD1	CASSDRGTADTQYF
15	TRBV6-5	TRBJ2-3	TRBD1	CASSMTGASTDTQYF
15	TRBV6-1	TRBJ1-6	-	CASSEEPGQHSPLHF
14	TRBV27	TRBJ1-1	TRBD1	CASSVLQGAAEAFF
11	TRBV6-5	TRBJ2-1	-	CASSTPRGQFF
13	TRBV18	TRBJ1-2	-	CASSPSANYGYTF
15	TRBV11-2	TRBJ2-2	-	CASSLAAGNTGELFF
13	TRBV6-5	TRBJ1-2	-	CASSIQGRNGYTF
13	TRBV28	TRBJ1-1	TRBD1	CASRGQRFSEAFF
15	TRBV2	TRBJ2-1	-	CASSEALSPYNEQFF
14	TRBV7-9	TRBJ2-3	TRBD1	CASSPTGDADTQYF
12	TRBV6-1	TRBJ2-7	-	CASREKGYEQYF
16	TRBV15	TRBJ1-5	-	CATSRGFAAPAQPQHF
14	TRBV28	TRBJ2-1	TRBD2	CASSSSGSINEQFF
15	TRBV4-1	TRBJ1-6	-	CASSQAETGPSPLHF
13	TRBV7-3	TRBJ2-5	-	CASSWGQQETQYF
14	TRBV29-1	TRBJ1-1	TRBD1	CSVTGQAVGTEAFF
17	TRBV27	TRBJ2-1	TRBD2	CASSPPPSGGAVFEQFF
16	TRBV9	TRBJ1-1	TRBD1	CASSGPQGALNTEAFF
17	TRBV27	TRBJ2-3	TRBD1	CASSLTGQALRTDTQYF
17	TRBV7-3	TRBJ2-7	TRBD2	CASSTPRERNSSYEQYF
15	TRBV12-2	TRBJ1-1	-	CASRLLGGQNTEAFF
14	TRBV6-1	TRBJ1-1	TRBD1	CASSLRDRYTEAFF
13	TRBV28	TRBJ1-1	-	CASSLYRYTEAFF
16	TRBV5-6	TRBJ1-1	TRBD1	CASSLVWGTGNTEAFF
19	TRBV27	TRBJ1-5	TRBD1	CASRPLGQGVLDSNQPQHF